One sample yielded the 26 T cell receptor beta chains listed below, sequenced in a study of blood T cells in healthy people across ages. Next came a second PCR, run for about 7 to 12 cycles, which used a sample-barcoded 5' primer along with a J-beta primer mix. A single record per CDR3 protein comes from TCRdb applying MiXCR to the 5' RACE reads. The table shows more than 800,000 distinct CDR3 sequences, with around 26% occurring only once. The specimen sequenced was blood. The receptors here all came from a woman older than 75 in good health.

This clonotype has a handful of counts. The rearrangement joins TRBV7-2 to TRBJ1-5; D gene uncertain. The V end lost 5 bases, the J end lost 6 bases, and 14 bases lay between the germline ends. This CDR3 is built from 14 residues. CDR1 is SGHTA, CDR2 FQGNSA, per germline. The DNA for the CDR3 is TGTGCCAGCAGCCCACGGCCTACCGGTCAGCCCCAGCATTTT. Translation gives CASSPRPTGQPQHF.

The gene calls are TRBV20-1 and TRBJ2-3; maybe TRBD2 (5 bases). Germline loops: CDR1 DFQATT, CDR2 SNEGSKA (reference sequence). There are 13 residues in the CDR3. The ends were cut back, 7 bases at V and 3 bases at J, with 14 bases in the middle. The CDR3 loop is CSGADPPTDTQYF. The DNA of the CDR3 is TGCAGTGGAGCGGACCCCCCGACAGATACGCAGTATTTT.

The J gene is TRBJ1-2, the V gene TRBV30; TRBD1 matches 7 bases. The CDR3 spans 14 residues. The V segment lost 0 bases and the J segment 1 base; nucleotides outside the gene matches: 2. Germline CDR1 GTSNPN, CDR2 SVGIG (reference sequence). The CDR3 loop reads CAWSVSGGNYGYTF. The CDR3 bases are TGTGCCTGGAGTGTGTCAGGGGGTAACTATGGCTACACCTTC. The full variable domain, with the rest looked up from reference TRBV30 and TRBJ1-2, is SQTIHQWPATLVQPVGSPLSLECTVEGTSNPNLYWYRQAAGRGLQLLFYSVGIGQISSEVPQNLSASRPQDRQFILSSKKLLLSDSGFYLCAWSVSGGNYGYTFGSGTRLTVV.

The chain joins TRBV7-8 to TRBJ2-2, with 16 bases identical to TRBD2. V lost 5 bases to trimming and J lost 3 bases; unmatched junction nucleotides: 3. The germline V gene has CDR1 SGHVS and CDR2 FQNEAQ. CDR3 size: 17 residues. The CDR3 sequence is CASSMGLAGGHTGELFF. In nucleotides, the CDR3 is TGTGCCAGCAGCATGGGACTAGCGGGGGGGCACACCGGGGAGCTGTTTTTT.

This clonotype was recorded at least ten times. The gene calls are TRBV5-1 and TRBJ2-3; the D gene is possibly TRBD1 (6 bases). The CDR3 extends over 15 amino acids. The V end lost 7 bases, the J end lost 5 bases, and 20 bases lay between the germline ends. In germline, CDR1 is SGHRS, CDR2 YFSETQ. CDR3 in amino acids: CASYPNPGAGDTQYF. In DNA, the CDR3 is TGCGCCAGCTATCCGAATCCAGGGGCGGGAGATACGCAGTATTTT.

The chain employs TRBV29-1 and TRBJ1-2, with 7 bases identical to TRBD1. Germline loops: CDR1 SQVTM, CDR2 ANQGSEA. This CDR3 has 13 amino acids. V was clipped by 6 bases and J by 0 bases; unmatched bases: 4. The chain's CDR3 is CSVTTGTNYGYTF. As DNA, the CDR3 is TGCAGCGTCACGACAGGGACTAACTATGGCTACACCTTC.

The chain combines TRBV5-6 with TRBJ1-1; weak D call: TRBD1 (5 bases). This CDR3 has 15 amino acids. V shed 3 bases and J shed 10 bases, with 22 bases lying between them. The germline CDR1 and CDR2 sequences are SGHDT and YYEEEE. CDR3 sequence (DNA): TGTGCCAGCAGCTCGGGACCAGCGGGCGGTTTGGTAGCTTTCTTT. Translation: CASSSGPAGGLVAFF.

This sequence joins TRBV5-1 and TRBJ2-1, with 9 bases lining up with TRBD2. CDR1 and CDR2 (germline): SGHRS, YFSETQ. V gave up 7 bases and J gave up 3 bases; unmatched junction bases: 8. CDR3 length: 15 amino acids. Here the CDR3 DNA reads TGCGCCAGCGGCTCGGCTAGCGGGGTCTACAATGAGCAGTTCTTC. It is translated as CASGSASGVYNEQFF.

V usage is TRBV20-1 and J usage is TRBJ2-3; D assignment may be TRBD1 or TRBD2 (5 bases each). This CDR3 has 16 residues. Looked up from germline, CDR1 is DFQATT and CDR2 is SNEGSKA (reference sequence). The ends were cut back, 3 bases at V and 0 bases at J, with 16 bases in the middle. This chain's CDR3 is CSARGDVQASTDTQYF. The CDR3 DNA sequence: TGCAGTGCTAGGGGAGACGTACAGGCTAGCACAGATACGCAGTATTTT.

The gene calls are TRBV10-3 and TRBJ1-5; D might be TRBD1 (6 bases). The CDR3 totals 14 residues. Trimming left V 4 bases short and J 4 bases short, with 11 bases between. CDR1 and CDR2 (germline): ENHRY, SYGVKD. CDR3 protein: CAISGGGGNQPQHF. The CDR3, as DNA: TGTGCCATCAGTGGGGGGGGCGGGAATCAGCCCCAGCATTTT.

This clonotype was seen many times. The chain links TRBV24-1 to TRBJ2-1; TRBD2 matches at 13 bases. The CDR3 covers 14 residues. With V trimmed by 5 bases and J by 9 bases, 3 bases remained unmatched. The V gene's germline CDR1 is KGHDR and CDR2 SFDVKD. DNA for the CDR3: TGTGCCACCAGTGTAAGACTAGCGGGGGGTGAGCAGTTCTTC. The encoded protein is CATSVRLAGGEQFF.

This clonotype was seen ten or more times. The V call is TRBV5-1, the J call TRBJ2-6; D ambiguous. V lost 0 bases and J 0 bases, leaving 13 bases between the germline ends. The CDR3 has 18 residues. Germline CDR1 and CDR2: SGHRS and YFSETQ. The CDR3, as DNA: TGCGCCAGCAGCTTGGTAGGTTCTCCCCTCTCTGGGGCCAACGTCCTGACTTTC. This gives the protein CASSLVGSPLSGANVLTF. The variable domain in full, completed from reference TRBV5-1 and TRBJ2-6, reads KAGVTQTPRYLIKTRGQQVTLSCSPISGHRSVSWYQQTPGQGLQFLFEYFSETQRNKGNFPGRFSGRQFSNSRSEMNVSTLELGDSALYLCASSLVGSPLSGANVLTFGAGSRLTVL.

The sample holds a few counts of this clonotype. The chain has TRBV4-3 and TRBJ2-1; TRBD2 matches at 12 bases. CDR1 LGHNA and CDR2 YSLEER come from the germline V gene. CDR3 length: 17 residues. The V segment lost 5 bases and the J segment 3 bases; nucleotides outside the gene matches: 8. The CDR3 is CASSERSSGRVYNEQFF. For the CDR3, the DNA is TGCGCCAGCAGCGAGAGATCTAGCGGGAGGGTCTACAATGAGCAGTTCTTC.

This clonotype was seen many times. This sequence joins TRBV28 and TRBJ2-7; TRBD1 aligns across 8 bases. V trimming: 4 bases; J trimming: 0 bases; junction bases outside the gene matches: 8. This CDR3 region has 16 residues. Germline V gene lookup returns CDR1 MDHEN and CDR2 SYDVKM. The CDR3 loop reads CASSSSGTGNSYEQYF. The CDR3 DNA follows: TGTGCCAGCAGTTCCTCCGGGACAGGAAACTCCTACGAGCAGTACTTC.

This rearrangement joins TRBV12-3 or TRBV12-4 to TRBJ1-2; TRBD1 matches at 7 bases. V lost 0 bases to trimming and J lost 6 bases; unmatched junction nucleotides: 10. This CDR3 contains 16 residues. CDR3 nucleotide sequence: TGTGCCAGCAGTTTAGCGACAGGGATCGGAGAAGATGGCTACACCTTC. It specifies CASSLATGIGEDGYTF.

This sequence joins TRBV5-5 and TRBJ1-5; D is uncertain. V was shortened by 4 bases and J by 2 bases, with 13 bases between the two germline ends. Germline V CDR1 and CDR2: SGHKS, YYEKEE (reference sequence). This CDR3 contains 15 residues. CDR3 amino acids: CASSPGRPGNQPQHF. In DNA, the CDR3 is TGTGCCAGCAGCCCCGGACGGCCGGGCAATCAGCCCCAGCATTTT.

As concerns this clonotype: A clone one base away is much larger, so this may be a read error. The V and J genes are TRBV12-3 or TRBV12-4 and TRBJ1-2; no definite D call. The CDR3 contains 15 residues. The DNA for the CDR3 is TGTGCCAGCAGTCCCCCCCGGGAAGCTAACTATGGCAACACCTTC. Amino acid sequence: CASSPPREANYGNTF.

This clonotype was seen only a few times. The rearrangement joins TRBV10-3 to TRBJ1-1; D is unresolved. Germline loops: CDR1 ENHRY, CDR2 SYGVKD. V lost 11 bases, J lost 2 bases, and 15 bases lay in between. CDR3 length equals 13 residues. Written as DNA, the CDR3 is TGTGCCGCAGAGGGCATGGCAAACACTGAAGCTTTCTTT. It is translated as CAAEGMANTEAFF.

V is TRBV10-3 and J is TRBJ2-2, with a weak D call TRBD1 (6 bases). The V and J ends lost 7 bases and 3 bases respectively, with 18 bases between them. Germline V lookup: CDR1 ENHRY, CDR2 SYGVKD. The CDR3 loop spans 16 amino acids. In DNA form, the CDR3 reads TGTGCCATCAAGACAGGTGGGAATGAGGACACCGGGGAGCTGTTTTTT. Its translation is CAIKTGGNEDTGELFF.

For this clonotype: Being one base from a much bigger clone, this may be a read error. This rearrangement joins TRBV7-2 to TRBJ2-3; D is ambiguous. The V end was cut by 5 bases, the J end by 3 bases, with 6 bases between. The germline V gene encodes CDR1 SGHTA and CDR2 FQGNSA. This CDR3 is 12 amino acids long. The CDR3 sequence is CTSSTITDTQYF. The CDR3 nucleotides read TGTACCAGCAGCACGATAACAGATACGCAGTATTTT.

This clonotype was picked up many times. The V gene is TRBV6-2 or TRBV6-3, the J gene TRBJ2-1, with 7 nucleotides matching TRBD1. The CDR3 sequence is 16 residues long. Looked up from germline, CDR1 is MNHEY and CDR2 is SVGEGT. V dropped 2 bases and J dropped 2; count of bases not matched to a gene: 6. CDR3 in DNA: TGTGCCAGCAGTTACGAGGGGGCGCAGGCCTACAATGAGCAGTTCTTC. Protein: CASSYEGAQAYNEQFF.

The chain carries TRBV4-2 and TRBJ2-7; no firm D call. The V end was cut by 0 bases, the J end by 0 bases, with 9 bases between. CDR1 LGHNA and CDR2 YNFKEQ come from the germline V gene. This CDR3 has 15 residues. The CDR3 DNA reads as TGTGCCAGCAGCCAAGAAGACACGAGCTCCTACGAGCAGTACTTC. Translation: CASSQEDTSSYEQYF.

Comments on this clonotype: A much larger clone lies a single base off, so this may be a read error. The rearrangement uses TRBV7-8 and TRBJ2-1, with D perhaps matching TRBD1 or TRBD2 (5 bases each). The CDR3 has 18 residues. CDR1 SGHVS and CDR2 FQNEAQ come from the germline V gene. V was shortened by 2 bases and J by 6 bases, with 23 bases between the two germline ends. CDR3 sequence: CASSLRGHADGRGNEQFF. The CDR3 DNA is TGTGCCAGCAGCTTACGGGGCCATGCCGACGGTCGGGGCAATGAGCAGTTCTTC.

This chain uses TRBV9 with TRBJ1-4; D is perhaps TRBD1 (6 bases). Germline CDR1 and CDR2: SGDLS and YYNGEE. Trimming took 0 bases from V and 7 from J, leaving 16 bases between them. The CDR3 covers 16 residues. This chain's CDR3 is CASSVAPDSRGEKLFF. In nucleotides, the CDR3 is TGTGCCAGCAGCGTAGCTCCGGACAGCAGGGGTGAAAAACTGTTTTTT.

This chain joins TRBV5-1 and TRBJ2-1; no firm D call. V was clipped by 2 bases and J by 7 bases, with 10 bases between them. Germline loops: CDR1 SGHRS, CDR2 YFSETQ. The CDR3 is made up of 13 amino acids. The CDR3 nucleotides are TGCGCCAGCAGCTTAGGAATGTTGAATGAGCAGTTCTTC. Protein sequence: CASSLGMLNEQFF.

The gene calls are TRBV18 and TRBJ2-3; D gene ambiguous. CDR1 and CDR2 from the germline V gene are KGHSH and LQKENI. Between the trimmed V and J ends, which lost 3 bases and 0 bases, there was a span of 13 bases. CDR3 length: 16 residues. CDR3 sequence (DNA): TGTGCCAGCTCACCCGGACCAAAGAGGAGCACAGATACGCAGTATTTT. Translated, it gives CASSPGPKRSTDTQYF. The whole variable domain, filled in from reference TRBV18 and TRBJ2-3, reads NAGVMQNPRHLVRRRGQEARLRCSPMKGHSHVYWYRQLPEEGLKFMVYLQKENIIDESGMPKERFSAEFPKEGPSILRIQQVVRGDSAAYFCASSPGPKRSTDTQYFGPGTRLTVL.